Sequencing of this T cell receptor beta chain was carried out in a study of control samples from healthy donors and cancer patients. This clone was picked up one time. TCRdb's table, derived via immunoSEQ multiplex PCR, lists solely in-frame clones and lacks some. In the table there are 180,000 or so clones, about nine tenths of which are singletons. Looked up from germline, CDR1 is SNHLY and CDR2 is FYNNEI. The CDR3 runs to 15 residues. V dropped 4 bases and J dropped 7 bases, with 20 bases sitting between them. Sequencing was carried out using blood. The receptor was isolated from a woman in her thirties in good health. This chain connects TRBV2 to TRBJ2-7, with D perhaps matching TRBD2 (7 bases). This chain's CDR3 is CASSVGGGVWKEQYF. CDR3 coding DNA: TGTGCCAGCAGTGTAGGGGGAGGGGTTTGGAAAGAGCAGTACTTC.